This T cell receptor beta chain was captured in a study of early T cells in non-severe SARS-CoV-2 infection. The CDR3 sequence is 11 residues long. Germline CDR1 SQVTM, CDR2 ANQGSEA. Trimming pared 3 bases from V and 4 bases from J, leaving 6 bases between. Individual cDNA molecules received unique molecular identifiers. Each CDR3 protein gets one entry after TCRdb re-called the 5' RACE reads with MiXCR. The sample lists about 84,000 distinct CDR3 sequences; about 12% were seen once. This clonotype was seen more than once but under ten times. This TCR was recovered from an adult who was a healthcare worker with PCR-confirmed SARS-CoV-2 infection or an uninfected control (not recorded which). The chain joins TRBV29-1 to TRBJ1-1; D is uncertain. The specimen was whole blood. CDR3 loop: CSVEEFTEAFF. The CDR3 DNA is TGCAGCGTTGAGGAATTCACTGAAGCTTTCTTT.